Sequencing of this T cell receptor beta chain was carried out in a study of cytomegalovirus exposure and HLA in healthy donors. Overall study findings and caveats: Later findings reportedly placed an Asian-associated ancestry cluster below the approximately 670-donor mean for N-insertions.

PCR was performed using 60 Vbeta and 13 Jbeta primers. TCRdb keeps only in-frame clones here, not all; method: immunoSEQ multiplex PCR. The sample lists 120,000 to 150,000 clones, roughly 65% occurring once. Comment on this clone: Antigen: not known.

The V gene's germline CDR1 is SGHRS and CDR2 YFSETQ. The CDR3 extends over 15 amino acids. The V and J ends lost 4 bases and 4 bases respectively, with 14 bases between them. Sample: PBMCs. The V call is TRBV5-1, the J call TRBJ1-4; D unclear. This receptor was obtained from a man in his fifties or sixties in good health and CMV-seronegative. CDR3 DNA sequence: TGCGCCAGCAGCCCCAACCCGGGATATAATGAAAAACTGTTTTTT. It is translated as CASSPNPGYNEKLFF.